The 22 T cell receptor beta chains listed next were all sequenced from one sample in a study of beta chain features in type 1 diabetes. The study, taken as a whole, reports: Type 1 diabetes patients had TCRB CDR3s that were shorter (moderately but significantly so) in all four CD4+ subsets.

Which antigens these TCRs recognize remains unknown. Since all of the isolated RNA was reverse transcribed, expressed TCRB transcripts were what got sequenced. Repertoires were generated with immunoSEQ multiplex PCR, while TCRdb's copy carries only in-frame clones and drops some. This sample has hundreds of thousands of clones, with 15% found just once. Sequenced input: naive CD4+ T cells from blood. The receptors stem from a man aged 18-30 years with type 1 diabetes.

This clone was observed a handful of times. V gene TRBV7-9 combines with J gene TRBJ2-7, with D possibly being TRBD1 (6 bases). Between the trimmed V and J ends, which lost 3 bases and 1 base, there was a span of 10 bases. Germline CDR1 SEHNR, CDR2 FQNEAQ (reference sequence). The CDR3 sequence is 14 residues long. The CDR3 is CASSFGQTSYEQYF. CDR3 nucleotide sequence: TGTGCCAGCAGCTTCGGACAGACTTCCTACGAGCAGTACTTC.

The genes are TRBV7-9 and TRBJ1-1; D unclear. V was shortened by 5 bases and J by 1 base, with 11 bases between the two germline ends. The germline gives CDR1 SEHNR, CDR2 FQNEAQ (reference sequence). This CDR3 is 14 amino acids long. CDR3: CASSPAGPNTEAFF. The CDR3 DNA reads TGTGCCAGCAGCCCCGCTGGGCCGAACACTGAAGCTTTCTTT.

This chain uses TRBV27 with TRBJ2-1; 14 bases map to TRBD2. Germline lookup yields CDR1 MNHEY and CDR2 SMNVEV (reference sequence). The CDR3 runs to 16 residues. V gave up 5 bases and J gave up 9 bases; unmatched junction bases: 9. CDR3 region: CASSRGTSGSFSEQFF. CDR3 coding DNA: TGTGCCAGCAGTAGGGGGACTAGCGGGAGTTTCAGTGAGCAGTTCTTC.

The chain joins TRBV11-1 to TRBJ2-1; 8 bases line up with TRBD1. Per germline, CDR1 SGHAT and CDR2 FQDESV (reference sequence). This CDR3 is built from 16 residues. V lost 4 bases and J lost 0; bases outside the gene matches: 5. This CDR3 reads CASSSYRGSSYNEQFF. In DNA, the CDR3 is TGTGCCAGCAGCTCATACAGGGGGAGCTCCTACAATGAGCAGTTCTTC.

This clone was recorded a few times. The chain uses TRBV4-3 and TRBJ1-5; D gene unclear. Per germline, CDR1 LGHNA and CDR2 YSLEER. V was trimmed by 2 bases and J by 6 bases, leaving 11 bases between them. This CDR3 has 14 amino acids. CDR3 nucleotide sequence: TGCGCCAGCAGCCAAAACTTCGGTTTTCAGCCCCAGCATTTT. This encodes CASSQNFGFQPQHF.

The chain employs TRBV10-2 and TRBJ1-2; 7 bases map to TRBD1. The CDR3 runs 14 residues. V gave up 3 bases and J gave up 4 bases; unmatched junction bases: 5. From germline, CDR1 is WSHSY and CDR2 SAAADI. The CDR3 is CASSERQGGYGYTF. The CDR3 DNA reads TGCGCCAGCAGTGAAAGACAGGGAGGCTATGGCTACACCTTC.

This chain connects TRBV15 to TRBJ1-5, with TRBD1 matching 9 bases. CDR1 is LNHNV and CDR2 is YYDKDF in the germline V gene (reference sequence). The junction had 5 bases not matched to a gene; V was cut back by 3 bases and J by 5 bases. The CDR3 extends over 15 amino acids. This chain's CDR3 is CATSRPGQGYQPQHF. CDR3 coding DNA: TGTGCCACCAGCAGGCCGGGACAGGGTTATCAGCCCCAGCATTTT.

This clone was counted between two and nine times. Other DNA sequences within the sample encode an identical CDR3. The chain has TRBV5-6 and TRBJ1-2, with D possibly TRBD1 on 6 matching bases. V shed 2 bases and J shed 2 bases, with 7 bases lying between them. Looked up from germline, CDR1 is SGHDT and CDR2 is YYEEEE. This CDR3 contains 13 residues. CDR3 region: CASSLGQNYGYTF. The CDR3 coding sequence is TGTGCCAGCAGCTTAGGACAGAACTATGGCTACACCTTC.

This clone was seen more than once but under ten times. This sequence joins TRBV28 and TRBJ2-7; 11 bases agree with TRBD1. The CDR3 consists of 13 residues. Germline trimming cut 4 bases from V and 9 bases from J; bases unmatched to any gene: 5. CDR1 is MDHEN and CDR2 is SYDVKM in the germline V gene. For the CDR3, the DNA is TGTGCCAGCAGTTCCAGGACAGGGGGCGGGCAGTACTTC. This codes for CASSSRTGGGQYF.

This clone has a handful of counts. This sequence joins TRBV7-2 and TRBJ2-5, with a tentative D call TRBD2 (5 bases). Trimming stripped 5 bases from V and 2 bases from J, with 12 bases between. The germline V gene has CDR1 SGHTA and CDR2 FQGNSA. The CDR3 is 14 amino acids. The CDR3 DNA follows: TGTGCCAGCAGCCCCTGGTCGGGGCAAGAGACCCAGTACTTC. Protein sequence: CASSPWSGQETQYF.

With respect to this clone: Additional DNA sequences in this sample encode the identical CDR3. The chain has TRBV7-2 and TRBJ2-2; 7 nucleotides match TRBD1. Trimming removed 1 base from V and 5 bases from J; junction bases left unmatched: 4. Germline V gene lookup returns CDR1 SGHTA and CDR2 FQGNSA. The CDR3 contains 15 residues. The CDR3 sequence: CASSLVAGGTGELFF. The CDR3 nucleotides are TGTGCCAGCAGCTTAGTGGCAGGGGGTACCGGGGAGCTGTTTTTT.

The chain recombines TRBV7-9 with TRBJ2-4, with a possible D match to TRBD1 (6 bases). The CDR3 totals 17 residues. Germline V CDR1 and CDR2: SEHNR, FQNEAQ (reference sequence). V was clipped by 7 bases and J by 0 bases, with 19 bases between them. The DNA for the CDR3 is TGTGCCAGCACCAAAGTCCCAAGGGGGAGAGCCAAAAACATTCAGTACTTC. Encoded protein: CASTKVPRGRAKNIQYF. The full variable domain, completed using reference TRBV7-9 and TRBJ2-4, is DTGVSQNPRHKITKRGQNVTFRCDPISEHNRLYWYRQTLGQGPEFLTYFQNEAQLEKSRLLSDRFSAERPKGSFSTLEIQRTEQGDSAMYLCASTKVPRGRAKNIQYFGAGTRLSVL.

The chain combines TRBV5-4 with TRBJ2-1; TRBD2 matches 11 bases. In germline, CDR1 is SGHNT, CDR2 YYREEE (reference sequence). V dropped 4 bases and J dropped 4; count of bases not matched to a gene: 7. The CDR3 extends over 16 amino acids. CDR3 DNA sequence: TGTGCCAGCAGCCCGTTAGCGGGAGGGAGATACAATGAGCAGTTCTTC. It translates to CASSPLAGGRYNEQFF. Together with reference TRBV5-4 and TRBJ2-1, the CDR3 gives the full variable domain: ETGVTQSPTHLIKTRGQQVTLRCSSQSGHNTVSWYQQALGQGPQFIFQYYREEENGRGNFPPRFSGLQFPNYSSELNVNALELDDSALYLCASSPLAGGRYNEQFFGPGTRLTVL.

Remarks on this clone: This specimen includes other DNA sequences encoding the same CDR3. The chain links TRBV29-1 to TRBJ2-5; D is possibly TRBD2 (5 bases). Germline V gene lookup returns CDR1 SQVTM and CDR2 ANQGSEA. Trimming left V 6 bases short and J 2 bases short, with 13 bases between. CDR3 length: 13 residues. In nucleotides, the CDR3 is TGCAGCGTCGGACGGAGGTTACAAGAGACCCAGTACTTC. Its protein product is CSVGRRLQETQYF.

The CDR3 region is CASSQDVGGRGDTQYF. The CDR3 DNA reads as TGTGCCAGCAGCCAAGACGTGGGCGGGAGAGGAGATACGCAGTATTTT. V usage is TRBV14 and J usage is TRBJ2-3; 7 bases line up with TRBD2. This CDR3 region has 16 residues. CDR1 and CDR2 (germline): SGHDN, FVKESK. Germline trimming cut 0 bases from V and 5 bases from J; bases unmatched to any gene: 8.

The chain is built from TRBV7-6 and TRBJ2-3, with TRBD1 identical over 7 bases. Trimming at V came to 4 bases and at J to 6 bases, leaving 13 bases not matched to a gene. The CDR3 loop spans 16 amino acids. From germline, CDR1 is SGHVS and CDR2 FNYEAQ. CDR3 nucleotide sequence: TGTGCCAGCAGCTCCCGCCGGGACAGCCTTAGGGATACGCAGTATTTT. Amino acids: CASSSRRDSLRDTQYF.

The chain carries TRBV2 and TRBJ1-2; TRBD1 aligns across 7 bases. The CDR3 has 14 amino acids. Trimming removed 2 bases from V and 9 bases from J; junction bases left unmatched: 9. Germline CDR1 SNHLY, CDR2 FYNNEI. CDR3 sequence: CASSERDRTMRYTF. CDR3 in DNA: TGTGCCAGCAGTGAACGGGACAGAACTATGCGCTACACCTTC.

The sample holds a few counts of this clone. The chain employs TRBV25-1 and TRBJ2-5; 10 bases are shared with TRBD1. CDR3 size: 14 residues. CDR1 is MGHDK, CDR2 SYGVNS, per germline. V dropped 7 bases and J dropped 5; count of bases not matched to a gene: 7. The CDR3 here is CASTGQGQRETQYF. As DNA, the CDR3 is TGTGCCAGCACGGGACAGGGGCAGAGGGAGACCCAGTACTTC.

The CDR3 reads CASSFTGVLDGYTF. DNA for the CDR3: TGTGCCAGCTCGTTTACCGGGGTGTTGGATGGCTACACCTTC. The chain uses TRBV2 and TRBJ1-2; D is unclear. V was pared by 8 bases and J by 6 bases, with 19 bases between. The germline gives CDR1 SNHLY, CDR2 FYNNEI. The CDR3 spans 14 residues.

Written as DNA, the CDR3 is TGTGCCTGGAGCCCCAGGGGTTCACCCCTCCACTTT. Translated, it gives CAWSPRGSPLHF. V usage is TRBV30 and J usage is TRBJ1-6, with a weak D call TRBD1 (6 bases). The CDR3 consists of 12 residues. V lost 3 bases, J lost 9 bases, and 9 bases lay in between. Germline V lookup: CDR1 GTSNPN, CDR2 SVGIG (reference sequence).

CDR3 region: CASRTSTGDGDTQYF. The CDR3 coding sequence is TGTGCCAGCAGGACCTCGACAGGGGACGGGGATACGCAGTATTTT. This chain joins TRBV6-1 and TRBJ2-3; 8 bases align to TRBD1. CDR1 and CDR2 from the germline V gene are MNHNS and SASEGT. J gave up 6 bases and V 6 bases, and 11 bases lay outside the gene matches. CDR3 length equals 15 residues.

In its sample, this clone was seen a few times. Written as DNA, the CDR3 is TGTGCCTGGAGTGTACGACTAGGGGAGACCCAGTACTTC. Encoded protein: CAWSVRLGETQYF. The rearrangement uses TRBV30 and TRBJ2-5, with a tentative D call TRBD2 (6 bases). This CDR3 contains 13 residues. Germline V gene sequence: CDR1 GTSNPN, CDR2 SVGIG (reference sequence). Trimming shortened V by 0 bases and J by 5 bases, and 10 bases separated the two germline ends.